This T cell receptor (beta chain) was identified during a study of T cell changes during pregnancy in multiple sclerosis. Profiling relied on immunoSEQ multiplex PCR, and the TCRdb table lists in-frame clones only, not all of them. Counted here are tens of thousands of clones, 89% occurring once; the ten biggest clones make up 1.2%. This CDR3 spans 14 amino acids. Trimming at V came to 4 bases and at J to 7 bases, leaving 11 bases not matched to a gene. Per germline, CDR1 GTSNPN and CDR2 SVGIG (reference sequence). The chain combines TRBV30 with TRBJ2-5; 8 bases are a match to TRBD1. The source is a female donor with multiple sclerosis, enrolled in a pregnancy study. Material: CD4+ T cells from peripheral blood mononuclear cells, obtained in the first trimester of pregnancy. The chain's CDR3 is CAWMRGQGEGTQYF. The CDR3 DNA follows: TGTGCCTGGATGAGAGGACAGGGAGAGGGGACCCAGTACTTC.